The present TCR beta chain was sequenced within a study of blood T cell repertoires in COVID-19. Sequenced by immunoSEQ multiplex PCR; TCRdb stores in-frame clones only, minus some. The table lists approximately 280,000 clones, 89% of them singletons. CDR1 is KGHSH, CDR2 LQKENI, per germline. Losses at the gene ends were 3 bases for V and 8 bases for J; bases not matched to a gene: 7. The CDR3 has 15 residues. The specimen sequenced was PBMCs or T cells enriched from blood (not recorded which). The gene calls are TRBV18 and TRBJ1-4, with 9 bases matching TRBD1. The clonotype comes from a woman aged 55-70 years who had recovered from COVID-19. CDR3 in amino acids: CASSPQGQGGEKLFF. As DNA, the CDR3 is TGTGCCAGCTCACCCCAGGGACAGGGTGGCGAAAAACTGTTTTTT.